This T cell receptor (beta chain) was found in a study of T cell responses to AZD1222 COVID-19 vaccine. The CDR3 totals 15 residues. Trimming shortened V by 2 bases and J by 3 bases, and 10 bases separated the two germline ends. Germline V gives CDR1 MNHNS, CDR2 SASEGT. Study-wide results and caveats: Regions left unmutated in variants are reportedly the target of nearly half of spike-specific TCRs.

Clones were sequenced by immunoSEQ multiplex PCR, and TCRdb holds only the in-frame ones, with some missing. This repertoire shows about 70,000 clones, around 84% found once; its top ten account for around 21%. As concerns this clone: Its antigen is not identified.

The receptor was derived from an adult in good health. Sequencing used peripheral blood, obtained on day 0 of AZD1222 vaccination. V gene TRBV6-1 combines with J gene TRBJ2-2, with a tentative D call TRBD2 (5 bases). The DNA for the CDR3 is TGTGCCAGCAGTGAAATCCGGGGATACACCGGGGAGCTGTTTTTT. Translated: CASSEIRGYTGELFF.